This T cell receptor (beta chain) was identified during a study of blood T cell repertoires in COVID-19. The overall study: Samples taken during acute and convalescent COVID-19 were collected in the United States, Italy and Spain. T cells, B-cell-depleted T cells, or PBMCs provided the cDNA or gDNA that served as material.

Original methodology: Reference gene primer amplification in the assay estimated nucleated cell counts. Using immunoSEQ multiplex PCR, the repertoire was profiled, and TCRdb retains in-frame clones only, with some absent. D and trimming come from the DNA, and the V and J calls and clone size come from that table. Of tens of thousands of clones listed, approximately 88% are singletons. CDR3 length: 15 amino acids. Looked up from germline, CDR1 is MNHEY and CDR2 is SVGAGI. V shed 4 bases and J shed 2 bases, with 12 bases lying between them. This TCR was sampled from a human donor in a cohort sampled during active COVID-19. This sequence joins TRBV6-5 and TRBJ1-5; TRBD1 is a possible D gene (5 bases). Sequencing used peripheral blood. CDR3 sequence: CASSLSQGGNQPQHF. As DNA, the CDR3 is TGTGCCAGCAGTTTAAGCCAAGGGGGCAATCAGCCCCAGCATTTT.